This T cell receptor (beta chain) was sequenced in a study of cytomegalovirus exposure and HLA in healthy donors. Whole-study context: According to later analysis, the same platform produced the 130 or so validation and approximately 630 first-cohort repertoires.

Points from the study as a whole: TCR beta chains numbering roughly 150 were designated cytomegalovirus-associated. Subsequent analysis of the approximately 110 validation repertoires found a tendency for first-cohort TCR clusters to co-occur.

In regard to this clone: Its specificity is unknown.

The donors were members of the approximately 120-subject validation cohort (separate from the approximately 670-subject first cohort). Profiled with immunoSEQ multiplex PCR; TCRdb holds only in-frame clones, not every one. The table shows about 220,000 clones, with around four fifths occurring only once. This TCR derives from a woman in her 30s in good health and CMV-seropositive. The specimen was PBMCs.

The CDR3 reads CASSWEIAGNEQFF. CDR3 bases: TGTGCCAGCAGTTGGGAGATCGCGGGAAATGAGCAGTTCTTC. This chain joins TRBV27 and TRBJ2-1; perhaps TRBD2 as D (6 bases). Germline V gene sequence: CDR1 MNHEY, CDR2 SMNVEV (reference sequence). The CDR3 extends over 14 amino acids. V dropped 4 bases and J dropped 7 bases, with 14 bases sitting between them.